Presented here are 6 T cell receptor beta chains from one specimen sequenced in a study of PD-L1 blockade in urothelial cancer. Profiled with immunoSEQ multiplex PCR; TCRdb holds only in-frame clones, not every one. This sample yields approximately 71,000 clones, of which around 84% are seen a single time; 8.5% to 10% belongs to the top ten. Time point here: pretreatment peripheral blood. Here the sequenced sample was PBMCs, taken around atezolizumab (anti-PD-L1) treatment. All receptors derive from a woman in her seventies with urothelial cancer.

The chain carries TRBV5-1 and TRBJ1-1; 7 nucleotides line up with TRBD1. Trimming cost V 6 bases and J 3 bases; bases outside gene matches: 5. The CDR3 is 13 residues long. Germline V gene lookup returns CDR1 SGHRS and CDR2 YFSETQ. The CDR3 reads CASNQQGDTEAFF. In DNA, the CDR3 is TGCGCCAGCAACCAGCAGGGGGACACTGAAGCTTTCTTT. The full variable domain, in which reference TRBV5-1 and TRBJ1-1 provide the parts outside the CDR3, is KAGVTQTPRYLIKTRGQQVTLSCSPISGHRSVSWYQQTPGQGLQFLFEYFSETQRNKGNFPGRFSGRQFSNSRSEMNVSTLELGDSALYLCASNQQGDTEAFFGQGTRLTVV.

The rearrangement joins TRBV10-3 to TRBJ2-5, with 10 bases aligning to TRBD2. The CDR3 length is 17 residues. Germline V gives CDR1 ENHRY, CDR2 SYGVKD. The trim removed 4 bases at V and 5 bases at J, leaving 13 bases unmatched. CDR3 coding DNA: TGTGCCATCAGTGTGGGGGTTCTAGCGGGGGTGGTGGAGACCCAGTACTTC. This sequence encodes CAISVGVLAGVVETQYF.

This clone has more than one count but fewer than ten. The chain is built from TRBV19 and TRBJ1-2; D is ambiguous. The CDR3 has 12 amino acids. Germline V gene data show CDR1 as LNHDA and CDR2 as SQIVND (reference sequence). V lost 5 bases to trimming and J lost 6 bases, with 10 bases between them. The CDR3 protein is CASSPGANGYTF. CDR3 DNA sequence: TGTGCCAGTAGTCCAGGCGCGAATGGCTACACCTTC.

V gene TRBV5-1 combines with J gene TRBJ1-1, with TRBD1 matching 9 bases. CDR1 is SGHRS, CDR2 YFSETQ, per germline. Trimming took 4 bases from V and 5 from J; bases not matched to a gene: 3. CDR3 length: 13 amino acids. The CDR3 reads CASSTGGLTEAFF. For the CDR3, the DNA is TGCGCCAGCAGCACAGGGGGCCTTACTGAAGCTTTCTTT.

The chain is built from TRBV7-3 and TRBJ2-1; D is perhaps TRBD1 (6 bases). Germline values: CDR1 SGHTA, CDR2 FQGTGA. The length of the CDR3 is 17 residues. Trimming left V 1 base short and J 4 bases short, with 17 bases between. The CDR3 reads CASSLKHGRGYYNEQFF. The DNA of the CDR3 is TGTGCCAGCAGCTTAAAACATGGAAGGGGGTATTACAATGAGCAGTTCTTC.

The chain uses TRBV7-6 and TRBJ2-3; no clear D. Trimming removed 2 bases from V and 6 bases from J, with 12 bases in between. Germline V gene lookup returns CDR1 SGHVS and CDR2 FNYEAQ. This CDR3 region has 14 residues. CDR3 coding DNA: TGTGCCAGCAGCTTACGTCCGGGTGGTGATACGCAGTATTTT. Translated: CASSLRPGGDTQYF.